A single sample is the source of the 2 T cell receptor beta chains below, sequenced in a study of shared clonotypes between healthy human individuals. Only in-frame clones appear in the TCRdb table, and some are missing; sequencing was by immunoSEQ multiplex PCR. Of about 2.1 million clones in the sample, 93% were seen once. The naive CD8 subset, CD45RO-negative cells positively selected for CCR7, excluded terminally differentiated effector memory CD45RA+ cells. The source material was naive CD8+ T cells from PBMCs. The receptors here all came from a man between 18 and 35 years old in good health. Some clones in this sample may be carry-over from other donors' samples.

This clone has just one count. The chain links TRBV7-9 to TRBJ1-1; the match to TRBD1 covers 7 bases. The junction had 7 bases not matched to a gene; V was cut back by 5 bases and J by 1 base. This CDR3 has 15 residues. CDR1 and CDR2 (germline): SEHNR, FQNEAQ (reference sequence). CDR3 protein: CASSPVTGANTEAFF. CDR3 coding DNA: TGTGCCAGCAGCCCCGTAACAGGGGCGAACACTGAAGCTTTCTTT.

Written as DNA, the CDR3 is TGTGCCAGCAGACTACCGGGACTCCCATTCGGGCAGTACTTC. Amino acid sequence: CASRLPGLPFGQYF. The chain has TRBV2 and TRBJ2-7, with D possibly matching TRBD2 (6 bases). The germline gives CDR1 SNHLY, CDR2 FYNNEI. Trimming took off 6 bases at V and 9 bases at J, with 21 bases between the two ends. This CDR3 spans 14 amino acids.